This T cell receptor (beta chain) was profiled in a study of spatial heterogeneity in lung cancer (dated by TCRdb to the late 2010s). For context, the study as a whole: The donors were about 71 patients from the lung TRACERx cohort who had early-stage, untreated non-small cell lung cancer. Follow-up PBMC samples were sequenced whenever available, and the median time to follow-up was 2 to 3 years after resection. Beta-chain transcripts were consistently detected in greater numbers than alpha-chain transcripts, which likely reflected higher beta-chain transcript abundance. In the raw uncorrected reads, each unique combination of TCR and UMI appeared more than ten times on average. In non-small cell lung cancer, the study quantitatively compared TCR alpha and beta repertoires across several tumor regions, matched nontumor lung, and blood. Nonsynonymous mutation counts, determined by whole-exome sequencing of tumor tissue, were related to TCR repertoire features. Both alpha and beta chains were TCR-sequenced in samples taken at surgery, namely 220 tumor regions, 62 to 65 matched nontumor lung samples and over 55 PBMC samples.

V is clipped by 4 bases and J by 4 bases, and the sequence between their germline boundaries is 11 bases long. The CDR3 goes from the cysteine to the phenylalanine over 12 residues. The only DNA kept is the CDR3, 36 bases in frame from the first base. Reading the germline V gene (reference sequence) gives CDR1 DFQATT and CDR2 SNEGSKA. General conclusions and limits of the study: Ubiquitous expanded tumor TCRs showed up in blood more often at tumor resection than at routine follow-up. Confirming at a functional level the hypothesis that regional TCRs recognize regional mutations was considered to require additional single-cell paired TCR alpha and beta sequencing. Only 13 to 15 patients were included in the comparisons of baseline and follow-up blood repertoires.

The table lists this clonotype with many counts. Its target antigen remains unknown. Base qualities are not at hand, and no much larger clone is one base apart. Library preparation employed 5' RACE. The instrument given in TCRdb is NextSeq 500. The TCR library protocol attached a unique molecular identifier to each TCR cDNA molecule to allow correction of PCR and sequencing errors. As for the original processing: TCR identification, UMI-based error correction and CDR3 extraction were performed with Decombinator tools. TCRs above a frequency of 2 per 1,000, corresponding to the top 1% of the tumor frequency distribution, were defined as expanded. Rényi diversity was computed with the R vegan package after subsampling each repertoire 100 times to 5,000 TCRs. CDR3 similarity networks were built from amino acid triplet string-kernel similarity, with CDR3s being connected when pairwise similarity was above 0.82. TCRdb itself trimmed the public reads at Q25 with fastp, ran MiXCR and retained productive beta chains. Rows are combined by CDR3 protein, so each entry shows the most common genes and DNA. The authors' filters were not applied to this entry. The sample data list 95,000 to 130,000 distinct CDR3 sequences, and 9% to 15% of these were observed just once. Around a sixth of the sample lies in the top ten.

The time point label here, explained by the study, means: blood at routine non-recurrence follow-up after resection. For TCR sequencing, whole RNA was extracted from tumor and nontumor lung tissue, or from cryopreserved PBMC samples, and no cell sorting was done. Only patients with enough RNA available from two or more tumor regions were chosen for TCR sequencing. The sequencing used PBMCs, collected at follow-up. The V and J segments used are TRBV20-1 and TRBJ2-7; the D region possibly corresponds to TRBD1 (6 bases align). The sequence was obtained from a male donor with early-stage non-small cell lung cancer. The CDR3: CSAKLGQYEQYF. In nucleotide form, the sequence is TGCAGTGCTAAATTAGGACAGTACGAGCAGTACTTC.